The entry below gives a single TCR beta chain sequence along with its context. Some clones are missing from TCRdb's copy, which holds only in-frame ones; the method was immunoSEQ multiplex PCR. Of more than 60,000 clones listed, approximately 86% are singletons. These data are taken from a study of OX40 agonist ivuxolimab in advanced cancers. V trimming: 4 bases; J trimming: 6 bases; junction bases outside the gene matches: 7. This CDR3 has 15 residues. Germline V gives CDR1 SGHRS, CDR2 YFSETQ. The sequence was collected from an adult with an advanced solid tumor such as melanoma, head and neck, liver or kidney cancer. The specimen was CD4+ or CD8+ T cells sorted from blood, collected in a trial of the OX40 agonist ivuxolimab. This sequence joins TRBV5-1 and TRBJ2-3, with 11 bases matching TRBD2. In DNA form, the CDR3 reads TGCGCCAGCAGCCCCACTAGCGGGGGTTTCGATACGCAGTATTTT. This gives the protein CASSPTSGGFDTQYF. Full variable domain (rest looked up from reference TRBV5-1 and TRBJ2-3): KAGVTQTPRYLIKTRGQQVTLSCSPISGHRSVSWYQQTPGQGLQFLFEYFSETQRNKGNFPGRFSGRQFSNSRSEMNVSTLELGDSALYLCASSPTSGGFDTQYFGPGTRLTVL.